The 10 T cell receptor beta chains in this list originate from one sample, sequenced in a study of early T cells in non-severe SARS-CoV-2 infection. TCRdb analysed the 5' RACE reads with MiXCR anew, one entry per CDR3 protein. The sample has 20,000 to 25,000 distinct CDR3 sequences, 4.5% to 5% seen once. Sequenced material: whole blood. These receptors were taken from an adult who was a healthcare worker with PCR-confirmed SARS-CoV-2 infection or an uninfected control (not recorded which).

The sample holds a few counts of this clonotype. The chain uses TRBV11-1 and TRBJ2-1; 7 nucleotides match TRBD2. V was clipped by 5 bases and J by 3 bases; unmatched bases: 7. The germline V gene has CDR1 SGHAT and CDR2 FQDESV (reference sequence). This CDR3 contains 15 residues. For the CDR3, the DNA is TGTGCCAGCAGCCCCAGGGACTATAACTACAATGAGCAGTTCTTC. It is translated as CASSPRDYNYNEQFF.

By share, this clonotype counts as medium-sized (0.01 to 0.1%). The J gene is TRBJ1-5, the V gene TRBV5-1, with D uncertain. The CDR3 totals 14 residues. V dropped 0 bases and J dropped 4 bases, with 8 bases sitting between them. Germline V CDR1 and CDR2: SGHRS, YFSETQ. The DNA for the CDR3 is TGCGCCAGCAGCTTGGACGGAAGAAATCAGCCCCAGCATTTT. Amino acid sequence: CASSLDGRNQPQHF.

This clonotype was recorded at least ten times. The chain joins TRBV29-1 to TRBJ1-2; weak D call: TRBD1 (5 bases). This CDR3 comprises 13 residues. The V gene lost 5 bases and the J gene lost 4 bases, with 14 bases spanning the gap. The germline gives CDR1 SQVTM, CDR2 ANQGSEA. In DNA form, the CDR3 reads TGCAGCGTTCGGGCAGGGCTAGGCTATGGCTACACCTTC. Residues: CSVRAGLGYGYTF.

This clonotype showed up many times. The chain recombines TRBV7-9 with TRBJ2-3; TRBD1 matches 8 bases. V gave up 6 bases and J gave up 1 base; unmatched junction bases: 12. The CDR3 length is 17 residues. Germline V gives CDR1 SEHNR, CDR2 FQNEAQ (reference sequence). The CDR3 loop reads CASSVTPGQAGTDTQYF. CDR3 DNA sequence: TGTGCCAGCAGTGTTACCCCGGGACAGGCGGGCACAGATACGCAGTATTTT.

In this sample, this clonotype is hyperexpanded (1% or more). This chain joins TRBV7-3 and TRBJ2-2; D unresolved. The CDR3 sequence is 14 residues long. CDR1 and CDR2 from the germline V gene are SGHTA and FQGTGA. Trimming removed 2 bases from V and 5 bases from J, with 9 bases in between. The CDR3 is CASSLGQETGELFF. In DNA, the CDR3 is TGTGCCAGCAGCTTAGGGCAAGAGACCGGGGAGCTGTTTTTT.

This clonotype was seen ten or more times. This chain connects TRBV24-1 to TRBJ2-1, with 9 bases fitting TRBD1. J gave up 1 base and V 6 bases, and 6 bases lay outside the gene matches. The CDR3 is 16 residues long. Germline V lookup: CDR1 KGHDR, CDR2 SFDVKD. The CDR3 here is CATSHPGQGSYNEQFF. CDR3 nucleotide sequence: TGTGCCACCAGTCATCCGGGACAGGGTTCCTACAATGAGCAGTTCTTC.

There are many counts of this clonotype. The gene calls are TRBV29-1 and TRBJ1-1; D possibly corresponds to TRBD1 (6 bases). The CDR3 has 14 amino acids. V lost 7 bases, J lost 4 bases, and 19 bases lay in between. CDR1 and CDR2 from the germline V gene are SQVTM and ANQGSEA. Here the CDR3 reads CSADGGGAGTEAFF. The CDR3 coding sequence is TGCAGCGCCGATGGGGGGGGCGCTGGCACTGAAGCTTTCTTT.

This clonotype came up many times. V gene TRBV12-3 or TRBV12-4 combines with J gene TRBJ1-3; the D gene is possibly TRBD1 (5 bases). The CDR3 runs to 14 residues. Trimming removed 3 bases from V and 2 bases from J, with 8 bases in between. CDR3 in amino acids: CASSFWGAGNTIYF. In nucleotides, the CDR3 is TGTGCCAGCAGTTTTTGGGGGGCTGGAAACACCATATATTTT.

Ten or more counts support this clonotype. CDR3 sequence (DNA): TGTGCCACCTCGGATAGCCCCGGGAGCTCCTACGAGCAGTACTTC. Its protein product is CATSDSPGSSYEQYF. This chain joins TRBV19 and TRBJ2-7, with D perhaps matching TRBD2 (6 bases). Germline lookup yields CDR1 LNHDA and CDR2 SQIVND (reference sequence). The CDR3 has 15 residues. Trimming cost V 10 bases and J 0 bases, with 19 bases left between them.

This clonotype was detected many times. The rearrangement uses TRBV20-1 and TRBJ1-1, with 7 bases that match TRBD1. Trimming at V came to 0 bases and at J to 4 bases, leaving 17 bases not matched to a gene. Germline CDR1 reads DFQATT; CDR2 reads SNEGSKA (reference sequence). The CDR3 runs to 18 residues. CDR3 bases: TGCAGTGCTAGAGATATGGGGAGGGGACAGAGGTTTCTCACTGAAGCTTTCTTT. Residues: CSARDMGRGQRFLTEAFF.